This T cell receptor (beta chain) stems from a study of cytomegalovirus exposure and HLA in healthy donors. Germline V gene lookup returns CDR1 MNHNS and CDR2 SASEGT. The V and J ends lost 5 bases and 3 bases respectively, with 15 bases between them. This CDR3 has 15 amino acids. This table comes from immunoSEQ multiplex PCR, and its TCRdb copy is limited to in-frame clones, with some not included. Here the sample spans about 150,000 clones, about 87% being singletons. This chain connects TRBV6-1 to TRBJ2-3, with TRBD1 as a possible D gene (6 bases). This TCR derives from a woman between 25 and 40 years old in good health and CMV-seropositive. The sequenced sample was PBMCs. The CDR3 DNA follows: TGTGCCAGCAGTCCAAGACAGGAAATAACAGATACGCAGTATTTT. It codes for CASSPRQEITDTQYF.